This T cell receptor beta chain was captured by sequencing in a study of identical twins. The CDR3 loop spans 18 amino acids. Germline values: CDR1 SGHAT, CDR2 FQDESV (reference sequence). Trimming took 1 base from V and 2 from J; bases not matched to a gene: 5. This clonotype came up a few times. Its antigen is still unknown. One entry per CDR3 protein results from TCRdb running MiXCR on the 5' RACE reads. This table holds some 1,600,000 distinct CDR3 sequences, about 32% found once. The study, taken as a whole, reports: Invariant cells of the MAIT and iNKT types might have partly distorted the zero-insertion analyses. Cross-sectional statistics underpinned the conclusions; the same donors were not followed. Abundant cord blood beta clonotypes carried fewer insertions; memory repertoires showed none. The models systematically underestimated how much out-of-frame TCR alpha was shared in monozygotic twins.

The material sequenced was cord blood. This TCR came from a newborn girl in good health. The chain combines TRBV11-1 with TRBJ2-3; 14 bases map to TRBD2. In nucleotides, the CDR3 is TGTGCCAGCAGCTTAGGCGGACTAGCGGGGGGACTCACAGATACGCAGTATTTT. Its protein is CASSLGGLAGGLTDTQYF.